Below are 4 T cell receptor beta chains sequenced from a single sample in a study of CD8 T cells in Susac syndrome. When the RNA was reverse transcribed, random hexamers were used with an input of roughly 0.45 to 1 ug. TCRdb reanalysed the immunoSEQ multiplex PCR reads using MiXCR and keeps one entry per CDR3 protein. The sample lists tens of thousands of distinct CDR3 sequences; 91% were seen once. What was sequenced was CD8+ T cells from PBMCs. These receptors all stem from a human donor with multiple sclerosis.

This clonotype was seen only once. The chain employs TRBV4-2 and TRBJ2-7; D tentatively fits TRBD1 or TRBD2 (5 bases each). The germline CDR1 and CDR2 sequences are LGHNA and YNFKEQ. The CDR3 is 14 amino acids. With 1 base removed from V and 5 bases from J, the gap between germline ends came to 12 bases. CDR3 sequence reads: CASSQGGDLDEQYF. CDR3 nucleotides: TGTGCCAGCAGCCAAGGAGGGGACCTGGACGAGCAGTACTTC.

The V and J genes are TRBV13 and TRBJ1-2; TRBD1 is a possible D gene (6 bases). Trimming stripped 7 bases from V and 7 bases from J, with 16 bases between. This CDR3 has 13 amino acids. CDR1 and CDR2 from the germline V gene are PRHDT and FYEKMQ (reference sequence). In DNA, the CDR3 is TGTGCCAGCACCCGCAGGGGACTTTTTGGCTACACCTTC. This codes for CASTRRGLFGYTF.

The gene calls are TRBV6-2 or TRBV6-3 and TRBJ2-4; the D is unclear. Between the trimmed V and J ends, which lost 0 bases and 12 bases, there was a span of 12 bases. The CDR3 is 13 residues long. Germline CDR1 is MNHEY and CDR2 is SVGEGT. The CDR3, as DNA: TGTGCCAGCAGTTACTCGAAGGCGGAAGGTCAGTACTTC. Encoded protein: CASSYSKAEGQYF.

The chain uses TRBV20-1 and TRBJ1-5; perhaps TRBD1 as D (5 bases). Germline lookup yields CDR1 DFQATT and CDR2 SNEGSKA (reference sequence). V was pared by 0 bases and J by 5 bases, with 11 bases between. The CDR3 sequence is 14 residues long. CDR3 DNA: TGCAGTGCTAGAGAGGGACCCAGGGATCAGCCCCAGCATTTT. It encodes CSAREGPRDQPQHF.